This T cell receptor (beta chain) was profiled in a study of beta chain features in type 1 diabetes. Expressed TCRB transcripts were sequenced because the entire RNA isolate underwent reverse transcription. Produced via immunoSEQ multiplex PCR; TCRdb's table is partial and in-frame only. The sample carries about 220,000 clones, roughly a tenth recorded once. Notes on the study in general: It was among patients, rather than healthy donors, that naive, central memory and Treg TCRB repertoires appeared more similar. In cDNA sequencing, cells with high TCR expression could be over-represented. Individuals with type 1 diabetes displayed fewer insertions and more deletions at VDJ junctions.

Unmatched junction bases numbered 18, after V lost 6 bases and J lost 4 bases. Germline lookup yields CDR1 MDHEN and CDR2 SYDVKM. CDR3 size: 18 residues. This clone was seen only a few times. Its antigen is unknown. Sequenced sample: central memory CD4+ T cells from blood. V is TRBV28 and J is TRBJ2-1; the match to TRBD2 covers 7 bases. This sequence originates from a man younger than 35 in good health. The CDR3 spells CASSPLIWAGDRYNEQFF. The CDR3 nucleotides read TGTGCCAGCAGCCCTCTGATATGGGCGGGAGATAGGTACAATGAGCAGTTCTTC.